What follows are 19 T cell receptor beta chains derived from one specimen sequenced in a study of blood T cell repertoires in COVID-19. Data came from immunoSEQ multiplex PCR; TCRdb stores just in-frame clones and leaves some out. The sample carries over 250,000 clones, about 86% recorded once. Input material: PBMCs or T cells enriched from blood (not recorded which). These receptors came from a man aged 25 to 40 with acute COVID-19.

The rearrangement joins TRBV6-1 to TRBJ1-3; 8 nucleotides line up with TRBD1. Germline trimming cut 0 bases from V and 5 bases from J; bases unmatched to any gene: 6. CDR1 MNHNS and CDR2 SASEGT come from the germline V gene. The CDR3 sequence is 16 residues long. The CDR3 loop reads CASSEAAGGPRNTIYF. In DNA form, the CDR3 reads TGTGCCAGCAGTGAAGCGGCAGGGGGCCCTAGAAACACCATATATTTT.

The chain joins TRBV5-1 to TRBJ1-1; 8 nucleotides agree with TRBD1. Trimming removed 4 bases from V and 4 bases from J; junction bases left unmatched: 9. Germline CDR1 is SGHRS and CDR2 is YFSETQ. This CDR3 is 15 amino acids long. CDR3 region: CASSGAGRGPTEAFF. In nucleotides, the CDR3 is TGCGCCAGCAGCGGGGCGGGCAGGGGGCCCACTGAAGCTTTCTTT.

The J gene is TRBJ1-5, the V gene TRBV19; 8 bases fit TRBD1. Germline CDR1 reads LNHDA; CDR2 reads SQIVND (reference sequence). V lost 7 bases to trimming and J lost 6 bases; unmatched junction nucleotides: 5. CDR3 length: 13 residues. The CDR3 region has the DNA TGTGCCAGTAATCAGGGGGCTTTTCAGCCCCAGCATTTT. Encoded protein: CASNQGAFQPQHF.

The sample holds a few counts of this clone. The V gene is TRBV21-1, the J gene TRBJ1-5; the table gives TRBD1 as D, unverified against the DNA. TRBV21-1 represents a pseudogene. CDR3 length: 14 residues. Here the CDR3 reads CASSGQGIYQPQHF. The CDR3 nucleotides are TGTGCCAGCAGCGGGCAGGGTATCTATCAGCCCCAGCATTTT.

This clone was observed a few times. This chain connects TRBV2 to TRBJ1-5; D is unresolved. V lost 5 bases, J lost 3 bases, and 14 bases lay in between. Germline CDR1 and CDR2: SNHLY and FYNNEI. This CDR3 spans 15 amino acids. The CDR3 here is CASSTVPTPNQPQHF. Written as DNA, the CDR3 is TGTGCCAGCAGTACGGTCCCCACCCCCAATCAGCCCCAGCATTTT.

The rearrangement links TRBV6-4 to TRBJ1-6; D not resolved. Between the trimmed V and J ends, which lost 4 bases and 10 bases, there was a span of 14 bases. Germline V gene sequence: CDR1 MRHNA, CDR2 SNTAGT. The CDR3 is made up of 14 amino acids. In nucleotides, the CDR3 is TGTGCCAGCAGTGTTGTCCCCGGAGAATCACCCCTCCACTTT. This translates into CASSVVPGESPLHF.

The chain uses TRBV3-1 (or the pseudogene TRBV3-2) and TRBJ1-2, with D tentatively TRBD1 (6 bases). This CDR3 has 15 residues. Trimming removed 5 bases at V and 2 bases at J, with 15 bases between. Per the germline V gene, CDR1 is LGHDT and CDR2 is YNNKEL (reference sequence). The CDR3 bases are TGTGCCAGCAGCAGCCATCCGGGACAAAACTATGGCTACACCTTC. Its translation: CASSSHPGQNYGYTF.

The V and J genes are TRBV29-1 and TRBJ2-7; D is unresolved. This CDR3 contains 11 residues. Germline lookup yields CDR1 SQVTM and CDR2 ANQGSEA. V lost 6 bases and J lost 6, with 12 bases in between. CDR3 nucleotides: TGCAGCGTCGTCTACTCGGGCGAGCAGTACGTC. This gives the protein CSVVYSGEQYV.

The chain is built from TRBV2 and TRBJ2-3; D is ambiguous. Between the trimmed V and J ends, which lost 6 bases and 8 bases, there was a span of 3 bases. Germline assignment: CDR1 SNHLY and CDR2 FYNNEI. The CDR3 length is 9 residues. The CDR3 nucleotides read TGTGCCAGCAGCTTTACGCAGTATTTT. Residues: CASSFTQYF.

The genes are TRBV29-1 and TRBJ2-1; the match to TRBD2 covers 13 bases. The germline V gene encodes CDR1 SQVTM and CDR2 ANQGSEA. The CDR3 runs 15 residues. V lost 8 bases and J lost 3; bases outside the gene matches: 7. CDR3 residues: CSIPTSGGFYNEQFF. DNA of the CDR3: TGCAGCATACCGACTAGCGGGGGGTTCTACAATGAGCAGTTCTTC.

The chain joins TRBV6-5 to TRBJ2-3, with 7 bases fitting TRBD2. The CDR3 is 15 amino acids. Germline trimming cut 7 bases from V and 8 bases from J; bases unmatched to any gene: 15. Germline values: CDR1 MNHEY, CDR2 SVGAGI. The CDR3 loop is CASKSGTAGGVTQYF. The CDR3 nucleotides are TGTGCCAGCAAGAGCGGGACCGCAGGAGGCGTTACGCAGTATTTT.

This chain links TRBV9 with TRBJ2-1; weak D call: TRBD2 (6 bases). The CDR3 contains 14 residues. Trimming shortened V by 4 bases and J by 8 bases, and 16 bases separated the two germline ends. Germline V gene lookup returns CDR1 SGDLS and CDR2 YYNGEE. The CDR3 sequence is CASSPGLTGYEQFF. CDR3 DNA sequence: TGTGCCAGCAGCCCCGGACTAACGGGGTATGAGCAGTTCTTC.

CDR3 nucleotides: TGTGCCAGCACCCTTAGCGGGGGGCACAATGAGCAGTTCTTC. Its protein is CASTLSGGHNEQFF. V is TRBV6-4 and J is TRBJ2-1; 10 bases align to TRBD2. The CDR3 has 14 amino acids. V lost 7 bases, J lost 5 bases, and 5 bases stayed unmatched. Germline lookup yields CDR1 MRHNA and CDR2 SNTAGT.

The chain links TRBV18 to TRBJ1-3; D gene uncertain. Germline V gene data show CDR1 as KGHSH and CDR2 as LQKENI. Trimming left V 0 bases short and J 0 bases short, with 9 bases between. The length of the CDR3 is 16 residues. The CDR3 DNA reads as TGTGCCAGCTCACCACCCGGCAGGAACTCTGGAAACACCATATATTTT. It specifies CASSPPGRNSGNTIYF. The full variable domain, rest sourced from reference TRBV18 and TRBJ1-3, is NAGVMQNPRHLVRRRGQEARLRCSPMKGHSHVYWYRQLPEEGLKFMVYLQKENIIDESGMPKERFSAEFPKEGPSILRIQQVVRGDSAAYFCASSPPGRNSGNTIYFGEGSWLTVV.

The chain is built from TRBV7-9 and TRBJ1-2; TRBD1 matches 8 bases. From germline, CDR1 is SEHNR and CDR2 FQNEAQ (reference sequence). The CDR3 is 15 amino acids. V gave up 5 bases and J gave up 5 bases; unmatched junction bases: 10. The CDR3 bases are TGTGCCAGCAGCGTGGGGACAGGAGGGATATATGGCTACACCTTC. Its translation: CASSVGTGGIYGYTF.

The rearrangement uses TRBV2 and TRBJ2-3, with TRBD1 identical over 10 bases. The V gene end was trimmed by 6 bases and the J gene end by 5 bases; junction bases not matched to a gene: 8. CDR3 length: 15 amino acids. Per germline, CDR1 SNHLY and CDR2 FYNNEI. Written as DNA, the CDR3 is TGTGCCAGCAGGCGGGAGACAGGGGGCATAGATACGCAGTATTTT. Translated, it gives CASRRETGGIDTQYF.

The chain has TRBV19 and TRBJ2-1, with 12 bases fitting TRBD2. Unmatched junction bases numbered 8, after V lost 4 bases and J lost 4 bases. Germline values: CDR1 LNHDA, CDR2 SQIVND (reference sequence). CDR3 length: 17 residues. The chain's CDR3 is CASSTQTSGGKYNEQFF. CDR3 sequence (DNA): TGTGCCAGTAGTACCCAAACTAGCGGGGGGAAATACAATGAGCAGTTCTTC.

The genes are TRBV5-1 and TRBJ2-4, with 10 positions matching TRBD1. The J segment lost 7 bases and the V segment lost 4 bases, leaving 11 bases of the junction unmatched. CDR1 SGHRS and CDR2 YFSETQ come from the germline V gene. CDR3 length: 16 residues. CDR3 protein: CASSPIGTGADNIQYF. DNA of the CDR3: TGCGCCAGCAGCCCTATTGGGACAGGGGCTGACAACATTCAGTACTTC.

The chain employs TRBV19 and TRBJ1-1; D gene uncertain. Germline V gene data show CDR1 as LNHDA and CDR2 as SQIVND (reference sequence). V was cut by 0 bases and J by 4 bases, with 9 bases left in between. The CDR3 spans 14 residues. The chain's CDR3 is CASSIDLTGTEAFF. In DNA, the CDR3 is TGTGCCAGTAGTATAGATCTGACGGGCACTGAAGCTTTCTTT.